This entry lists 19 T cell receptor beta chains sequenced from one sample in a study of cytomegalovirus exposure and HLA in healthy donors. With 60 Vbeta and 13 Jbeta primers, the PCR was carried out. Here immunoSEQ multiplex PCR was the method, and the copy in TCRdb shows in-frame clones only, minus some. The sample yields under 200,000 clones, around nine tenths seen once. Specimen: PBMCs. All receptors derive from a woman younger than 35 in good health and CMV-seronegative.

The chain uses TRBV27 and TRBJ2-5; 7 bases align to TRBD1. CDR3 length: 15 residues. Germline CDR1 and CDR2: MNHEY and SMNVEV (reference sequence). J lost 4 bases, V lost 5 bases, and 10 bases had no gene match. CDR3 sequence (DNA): TGTGCCAGCAGTCTTAGACAGGGCCCGGGAGAGACCCAGTACTTC. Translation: CASSLRQGPGETQYF.

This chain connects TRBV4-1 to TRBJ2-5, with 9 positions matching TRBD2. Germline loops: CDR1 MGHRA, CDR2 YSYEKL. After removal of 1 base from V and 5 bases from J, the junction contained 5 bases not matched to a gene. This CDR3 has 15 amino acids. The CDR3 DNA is TGCGCCAGCAGCCAAGGGGCTAGCGGGGAGGAGACCCAGTACTTC. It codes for CASSQGASGEETQYF.

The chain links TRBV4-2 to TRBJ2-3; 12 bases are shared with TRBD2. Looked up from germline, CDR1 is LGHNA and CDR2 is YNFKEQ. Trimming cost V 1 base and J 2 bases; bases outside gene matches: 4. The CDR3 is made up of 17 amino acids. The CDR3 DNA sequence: TGTGCCAGCAGCCAAGGACTAGCGGGGGCTTCCACAGATACGCAGTATTTT. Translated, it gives CASSQGLAGASTDTQYF.

CDR3 sequence reads: CASSQDLGTTVDTQYF. The DNA of the CDR3 is TGTGCCAGCAGCCAAGATTTGGGGACTACGGTAGATACGCAGTATTTT. This chain links TRBV14 with TRBJ2-3; TRBD2 matches 7 bases. V lost 0 bases, J lost 5 bases, and 8 bases stayed unmatched. This CDR3 contains 16 residues. Germline lookup yields CDR1 SGHDN and CDR2 FVKESK.

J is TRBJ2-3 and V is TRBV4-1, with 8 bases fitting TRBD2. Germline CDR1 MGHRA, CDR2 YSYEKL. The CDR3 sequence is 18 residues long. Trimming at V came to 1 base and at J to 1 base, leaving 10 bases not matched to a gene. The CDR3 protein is CASSQGPQREWGTDTQYF. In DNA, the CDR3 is TGCGCCAGCAGCCAAGGGCCCCAGCGGGAGTGGGGCACAGATACGCAGTATTTT.

CDR3 sequence: CAIRRQESYEQYF. In DNA form, the CDR3 reads TGTGCCATCAGACGACAGGAGTCCTACGAGCAGTACTTC. The chain has TRBV10-3 and TRBJ2-7; perhaps TRBD1 as D (6 bases). V was cut by 6 bases and J by 1 base, with 10 bases left in between. The CDR3 spans 13 residues. Per the germline V gene, CDR1 is ENHRY and CDR2 is SYGVKD.

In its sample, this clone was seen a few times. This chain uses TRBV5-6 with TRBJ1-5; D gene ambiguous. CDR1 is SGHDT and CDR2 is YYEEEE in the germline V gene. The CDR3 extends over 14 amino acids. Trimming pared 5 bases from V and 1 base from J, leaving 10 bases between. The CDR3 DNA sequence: TGTGCCAGCAGTTCTTTCGGGAGCAATCAGCCCCAGCATTTT. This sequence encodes CASSSFGSNQPQHF.

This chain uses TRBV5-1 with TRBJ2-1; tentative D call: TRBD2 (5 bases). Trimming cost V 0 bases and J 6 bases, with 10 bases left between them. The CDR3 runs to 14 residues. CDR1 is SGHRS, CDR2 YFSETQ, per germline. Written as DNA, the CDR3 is TGCGCCAGCAGCTTGGGGACTGCCCTCAATGAGCAGTTCTTC. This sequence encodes CASSLGTALNEQFF.

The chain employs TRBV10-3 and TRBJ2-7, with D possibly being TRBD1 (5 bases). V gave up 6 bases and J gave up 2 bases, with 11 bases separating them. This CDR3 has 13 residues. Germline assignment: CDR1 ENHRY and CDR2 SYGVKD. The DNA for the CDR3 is TGTGCCATCAGCCCGCTAGGGGCCTACGAGCAGTACTTC. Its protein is CAISPLGAYEQYF.

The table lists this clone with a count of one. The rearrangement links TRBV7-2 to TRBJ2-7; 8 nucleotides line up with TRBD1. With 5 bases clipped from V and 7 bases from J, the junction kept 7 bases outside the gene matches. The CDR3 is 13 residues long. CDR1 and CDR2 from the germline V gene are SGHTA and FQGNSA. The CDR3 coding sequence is TGTGCCAGCAGCCAAGTCAGGGGGCGGGAGCAGTACTTC. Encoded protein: CASSQVRGREQYF.

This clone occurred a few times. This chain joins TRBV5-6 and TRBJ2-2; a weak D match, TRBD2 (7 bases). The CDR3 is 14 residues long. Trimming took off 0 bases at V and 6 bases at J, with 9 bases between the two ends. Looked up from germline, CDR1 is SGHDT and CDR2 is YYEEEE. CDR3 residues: CASSLVGGAGELFF. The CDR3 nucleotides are TGTGCCAGCAGCTTGGTAGGGGGGGCCGGGGAGCTGTTTTTT.

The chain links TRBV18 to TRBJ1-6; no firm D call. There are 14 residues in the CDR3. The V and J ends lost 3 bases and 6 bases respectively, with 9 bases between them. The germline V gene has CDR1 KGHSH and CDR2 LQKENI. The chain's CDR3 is CASSPNSANSPLHF. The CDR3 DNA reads TGTGCCAGCTCACCCAACAGTGCTAATTCACCCCTCCACTTT.

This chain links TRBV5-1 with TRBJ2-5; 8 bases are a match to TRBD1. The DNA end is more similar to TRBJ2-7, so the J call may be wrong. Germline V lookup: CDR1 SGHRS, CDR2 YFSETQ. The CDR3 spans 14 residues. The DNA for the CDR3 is TGCGCCAGCAGCCAGGACAGGGCAATGGGCGAGCAGTACTTC. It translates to CASSQDRAMGEQYF.

CDR3 nucleotides: TGTGCCAGCAGCATCGGACTCCTTAGCACAGATACGCAGTATTTT. Its protein product is CASSIGLLSTDTQYF. The chain has TRBV5-6 and TRBJ2-3, with D tentatively TRBD2 (5 bases). From germline, CDR1 is SGHDT and CDR2 YYEEEE. Trimming took 4 bases from V and 0 from J, leaving 12 bases between them. This CDR3 comprises 15 residues.

The CDR3, as DNA: TGTGCCAGCAGCCAAGGGACAGGACCACTCTCTGGAAACACCATATATTTT. This codes for CASSQGTGPLSGNTIYF. The chain links TRBV7-9 to TRBJ1-3; 8 positions match TRBD1. CDR1 is SEHNR, CDR2 FQNEAQ, per germline (reference sequence). There are 17 residues in the CDR3. V lost 5 bases to trimming and J lost 0 bases; unmatched junction nucleotides: 9.

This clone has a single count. The CDR3 sequence: CASSEVHLVSYEQYF. The CDR3 DNA sequence: TGTGCCAGCAGTGAAGTTCATCTAGTGTCCTACGAGCAGTACTTC. The V and J genes are TRBV6-1 and TRBJ2-7; D call uncertain. The V gene's germline CDR1 is MNHNS and CDR2 SASEGT. Deletions cut 1 base from V and 1 base from J, with 11 bases between. This CDR3 is built from 15 residues.

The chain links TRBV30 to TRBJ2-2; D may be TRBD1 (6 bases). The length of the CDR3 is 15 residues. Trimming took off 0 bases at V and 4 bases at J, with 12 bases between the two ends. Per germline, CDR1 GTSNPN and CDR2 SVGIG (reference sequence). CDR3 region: CAWSVMGAGTGELFF. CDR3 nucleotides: TGTGCCTGGAGTGTAATGGGGGCGGGCACCGGGGAGCTGTTTTTT.

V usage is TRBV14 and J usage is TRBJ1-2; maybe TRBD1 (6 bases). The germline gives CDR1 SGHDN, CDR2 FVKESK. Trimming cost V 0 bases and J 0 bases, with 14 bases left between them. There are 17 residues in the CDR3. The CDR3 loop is CASSQDGGGKSNYGYTF. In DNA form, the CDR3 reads TGTGCCAGCAGCCAAGACGGCGGGGGCAAGTCTAACTATGGCTACACCTTC.

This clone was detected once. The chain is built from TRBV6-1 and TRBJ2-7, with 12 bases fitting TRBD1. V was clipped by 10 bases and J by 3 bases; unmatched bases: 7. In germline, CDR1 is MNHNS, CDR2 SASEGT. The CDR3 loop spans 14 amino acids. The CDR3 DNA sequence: TGTGCCACCCAGGGGACAGGGGGCCACTACGAGCAGTACTTC. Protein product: CATQGTGGHYEQYF.